Each of the 19 T cell receptor beta chains below was sequenced from the same sample in a study of tumor and adjacent non-tumor tissue in lung cancer. TCRbeta libraries were built with three rounds of nested PCR, modified from ARM-PCR. TCRdb reanalysed the multiplex PCR reads using MiXCR and keeps one entry per CDR3 protein. The sample carries more than 90,000 distinct CDR3 sequences, 67% recorded once. RNA was extracted from bulk tissue without any cell sorting. Sequencing was carried out using lung tumor tissue. The receptors here all came from a man aged 60-69 years with non-small cell lung cancer.

As regards this clonotype: This may stem from a read error, because a much larger clone lies one nucleotide away. Because it lacks the conserved phenylalanine or tryptophan at the end, this CDR3 is likely a read error. The genes are TRBV28 and TRBJ2-1; 9 bases are shared with TRBD2. The CDR3 extends over 16 amino acids. Germline lookup yields CDR1 MDHEN and CDR2 SYDVKM. V was clipped by 6 bases and J by 5 bases; unmatched bases: 11. The CDR3, as DNA: TGTGCCAGCAGGATCCTCGGGCGGGAGGGACACAATGAGCAGTTCTTA. Translated: CASRILGREGHNEQFL.

About this clonotype: Given the absence of the conserved phenylalanine or tryptophan at the CDR3 end, a read error is likely. This sequence joins TRBV20-1 and TRBJ2-5; D gene unclear. This CDR3 is built from 12 residues. Trimming removed 2 bases from V and 3 bases from J, with 7 bases in between. Germline V CDR1 and CDR2: DFQATT, SNEGSKA (reference sequence). In DNA form, the CDR3 reads TGCAGTGCTAGATCGGCAGAAGAGACCCAGTACATC. It codes for CSARSAEETQYI.

As to this clonotype: Germline and junction disagree at one end, which may indicate a read error. The rearrangement links TRBV7-6 to TRBJ1-4, with a possible D match to TRBD1 (6 bases). Germline CDR1 and CDR2: SGHVS and FNYEAQ. The CDR3 extends over 12 amino acids. CDR3 in DNA: TGTGTCAGCAGCCCCGAAGGACAGACACTGTTTTTT. This gives the protein CVSSPEGQTLFF.

The chain has TRBV4-1 and TRBJ2-2; TRBD2 matches 10 bases. Germline CDR1 reads MGHRA; CDR2 reads YSYEKL. The length of the CDR3 is 16 residues. V lost 8 bases and J lost 13; bases outside the gene matches: 19. Here the CDR3 reads CASDQEERGGTRVLFF. CDR3 DNA: TGCGCCAGCGACCAAGAGGAGCGGGGGGGCACCCGGGTGCTGTTTTTT.

As for this clonotype: No conserved phenylalanine or tryptophan is present at the end of the CDR3, so a read error is the likely explanation. This chain links TRBV14 with TRBJ2-3; 9 bases fit TRBD1. This CDR3 has 18 residues. From germline, CDR1 is SGHDN and CDR2 FVKESK. CDR3 residues: CVSSRGQGTLPSTDTQYV. Written as DNA, the CDR3 is TGTGTCAGCAGCCGCGGACAGGGGACTCTACCTAGCACAGATACGCAGTATGTT.

Concerning this clonotype itself: A junction boundary mismatches the germline segment, possibly from a read error. The gene calls are TRBV6-5 and TRBJ2-1; D is unresolved. Germline assignment: CDR1 MNHEY and CDR2 SVGAGI. The CDR3 consists of 14 residues. This CDR3 is CVSSYSRLDNEQFF. CDR3 DNA sequence: TGTGTCAGCAGTTACTCGAGATTAGACAATGAGCAGTTCTTC.

This clonotype has ten or more counts. J is TRBJ2-1 and V is TRBV28; D not certain. The length of the CDR3 is 11 residues. The V gene's germline CDR1 is MDHEN and CDR2 SYDVKM. Trimming removed 2 bases from V and 7 bases from J, with 3 bases in between. The CDR3 sequence: CASSLENEQFF. For the CDR3, the DNA is TGTGCCAGCAGTTTAGAAAATGAGCAGTTCTTC.

This clonotype was counted many times. V and J are TRBV7-8 and TRBJ1-5; 7 bases match TRBD1. CDR3 length: 13 residues. From germline, CDR1 is SGHVS and CDR2 FQNEAQ. V shed 4 bases and J 7 bases; nucleotides not matched to a gene: 4. The CDR3 DNA reads as TGTGCCAGCAGCTGGGAGGGGGCCCAGCCCCAGCATTTT. Amino acid sequence: CASSWEGAQPQHF. The full variable domain, with the rest looked up from reference TRBV7-8 and TRBJ1-5, is GAGVSQSPRYKVAKRGQDVALRCDPISGHVSLFWYQQALGQGPEFLTYFQNEAQLDKSGLPSDRFFAERPEGSVSTLKIQRTQQEDSAVYLCASSWEGAQPQHFGDGTRLSIL.

Worth noting for this clonotype: A single base separates this from a much larger clone, so it may be a read error. CDR3 nucleotide sequence: TGTGCCAGTAGTACTCCTGGGGGGAACAATCAGTACTTC. Its protein product is CASSTPGGNNQYF. The chain recombines TRBV19 with TRBJ2-4; tentatively, D is TRBD2 (6 bases). In germline, CDR1 is LNHDA, CDR2 SQIVND (reference sequence). The CDR3 spans 13 residues. The variable domain in full, completed from reference TRBV19 and TRBJ2-4, reads DGGITQSPKYLFRKEGQNVTLSCEQNLNHDAMYWYRQDPGQGLRLIYYSQIVNDFQKGDIAEGYSVSREKKESFPLTVTSAQKNPTAFYLCASSTPGGNNQYFGAGTRLSVL.

In its sample, this clonotype was seen many times. The chain combines TRBV12-3 or TRBV12-4 with TRBJ2-3; 9 bases are a match to TRBD2. The V segment lost 4 bases and the J segment 1 base; nucleotides outside the gene matches: 6. The CDR3 is made up of 16 amino acids. The CDR3 DNA is TGTGCCAGCAGTTCACCGGGACTAGCTGGCACAGATACGCAGTATTTT. Amino acids: CASSSPGLAGTDTQYF.

The J gene is TRBJ1-1, the V gene TRBV29-1; maybe TRBD1 (5 bases). CDR1 and CDR2 from the germline V gene are SQVTM and ANQGSEA. The CDR3 spans 12 residues. With 8 bases removed from V and 1 base from J, the gap between germline ends came to 11 bases. CDR3 residues: CSISDRNTEAFF. CDR3 DNA: TGCAGCATCTCTGACAGGAACACTGAAGCTTTCTTT.

V usage is TRBV29-1 and J usage is TRBJ2-5; 7 bases fit TRBD2. This CDR3 has 15 residues. V was pared by 5 bases and J by 4 bases, with 13 bases of the junction left unmatched. Germline loops: CDR1 SQVTM, CDR2 ANQGSEA. The CDR3 DNA is TGCAGCGTTCGTATAATGGGAGGGCTGGCAGAGACCCAGTACTTC. Amino acids: CSVRIMGGLAETQYF.

The gene calls are TRBV6-4 and TRBJ2-1, with D perhaps TRBD1 or TRBD2 (5 bases each). Trimming took off 7 bases at V and 7 bases at J, with 20 bases between the two ends. The CDR3 consists of 15 residues. Germline V lookup: CDR1 MRHNA, CDR2 SNTAGT. The CDR3: CASNGQPGPRNEQFF. The CDR3 bases are TGTGCCAGCAATGGCCAGCCGGGACCTCGGAATGAGCAGTTCTTC.

This clonotype was seen once. One end of the junction varies from germline; a read error may be responsible. This rearrangement joins TRBV7-8 to TRBJ2-1; D not certain. Germline lookup yields CDR1 SGHVS and CDR2 FQNEAQ. The CDR3 extends over 12 amino acids. The CDR3 sequence: CASSQAINEQFF. The CDR3 coding sequence is TGCGCCAGCAGCCAAGCGATCAATGAGCAGTTCTTC. The full variable domain, in which reference TRBV7-8 and TRBJ2-1 provide the parts outside the CDR3, is GAGVSQSPRYKVAKRGQDVALRCDPISGHVSLFWYQQALGQGPEFLTYFQNEAQLDKSGLPSDRFFAERPEGSVSTLKIQRTQQEDSAVYLCASSQAINEQFFGPGTRLTVL.

This clonotype came up many times. The chain employs TRBV11-2 and TRBJ2-5, with D perhaps TRBD2 (6 bases). CDR3 length equals 14 residues. The germline gives CDR1 SGHAT, CDR2 FQNNGV. V lost 6 bases and J 5 bases, leaving 16 bases between the germline ends. CDR3 in DNA: TGTGCCAGCAGTGCGGAACTAGCCAGTGAGACCCAGTACTTC. Translation gives CASSAELASETQYF.

Of note for this clonotype: Because the CDR3 is missing its conserved closing phenylalanine or tryptophan, this is likely a read error. The V gene is TRBV5-1, the J gene TRBJ2-5; 7 bases map to TRBD1. The CDR3 covers 14 residues. Germline V gene sequence: CDR1 SGHRS, CDR2 YFSETQ. The J segment lost 4 bases and the V segment lost 4 bases, leaving 7 bases of the junction unmatched. The CDR3 reads CASSEGAGRETQYL. DNA of the CDR3: TGCGCCAGCAGCGAGGGGGCAGGGAGAGAGACCCAGTACTTA.

The chain's CDR3 is CASSFGPVQFF. The CDR3, as DNA: TGTGCCAGCAGTTTCGGACCGGTGCAGTTCTTC. The V call is TRBV11-2, the J call TRBJ2-1; D ambiguous. CDR1 and CDR2 (germline): SGHAT, FQNNGV. The germline V and J ends were trimmed by 6 bases and 12 bases, with 12 bases remaining between them. The CDR3 has 11 amino acids.

This clonotype was recorded many times. The chain recombines TRBV6-1 with TRBJ2-2; D not resolved. This CDR3 is built from 13 residues. Germline V gene lookup returns CDR1 MNHNS and CDR2 SASEGT. V lost 4 bases to trimming and J lost 8 bases, with 11 bases between them. CDR3 nucleotide sequence: TGTGCCAGCAGTGGAATAGTTTTTGGGGAGCTGTTTTTT. Encoded protein: CASSGIVFGELFF.

As for this clonotype: The junction does not match germline at one end; this may be a read error. The gene calls are TRBV11-1 and TRBJ1-1; tentative D call: TRBD1 (6 bases). The CDR3 is 13 amino acids. Germline values: CDR1 SGHAT, CDR2 FQDESV (reference sequence). The CDR3 sequence is CASSSGQNSEAFF. CDR3 DNA: TGTGCCAGCAGCTCGGGACAAAACAGTGAAGCTTTCTTT.